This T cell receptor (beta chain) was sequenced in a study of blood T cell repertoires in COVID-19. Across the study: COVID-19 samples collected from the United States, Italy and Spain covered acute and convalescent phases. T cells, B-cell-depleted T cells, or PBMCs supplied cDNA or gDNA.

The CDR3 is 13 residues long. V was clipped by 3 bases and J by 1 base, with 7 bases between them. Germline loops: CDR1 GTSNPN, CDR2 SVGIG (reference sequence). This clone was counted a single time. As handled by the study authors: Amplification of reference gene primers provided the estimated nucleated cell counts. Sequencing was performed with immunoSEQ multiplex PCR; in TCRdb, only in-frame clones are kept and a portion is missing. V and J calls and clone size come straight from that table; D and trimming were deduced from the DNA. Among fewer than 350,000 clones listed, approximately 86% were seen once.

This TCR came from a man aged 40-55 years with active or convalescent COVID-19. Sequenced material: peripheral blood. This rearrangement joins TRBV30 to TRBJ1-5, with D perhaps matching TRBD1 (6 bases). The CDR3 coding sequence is TGTGCCTGGAGCGGACAGAGCAATCAGCCCCAGCATTTT. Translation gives CAWSGQSNQPQHF.